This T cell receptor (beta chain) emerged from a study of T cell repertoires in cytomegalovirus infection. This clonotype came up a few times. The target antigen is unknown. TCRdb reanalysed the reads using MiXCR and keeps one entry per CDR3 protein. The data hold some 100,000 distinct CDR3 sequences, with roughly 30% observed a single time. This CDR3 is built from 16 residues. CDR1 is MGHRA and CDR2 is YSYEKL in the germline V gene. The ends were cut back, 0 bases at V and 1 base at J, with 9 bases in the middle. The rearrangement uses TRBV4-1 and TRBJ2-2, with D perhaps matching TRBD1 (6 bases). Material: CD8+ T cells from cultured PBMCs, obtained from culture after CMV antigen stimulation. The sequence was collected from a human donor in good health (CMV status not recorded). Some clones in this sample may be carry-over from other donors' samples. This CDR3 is CASSQDGTWNTGELFF. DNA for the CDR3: TGCGCCAGCAGCCAAGATGGGACATGGAACACCGGGGAGCTGTTTTTT.